The 28 T cell receptor beta chains listed next were all sequenced from one sample in a study of blood T cell repertoires in COVID-19. Method: immunoSEQ multiplex PCR; TCRdb's copy keeps in-frame clones and lacks some. The sample holds some 350,000 clones, 80% to 90% seen once. The sequencing sample was made of peripheral blood. All receptors derive from a man aged 25 to 40 with active or convalescent COVID-19.

This chain uses TRBV11-2 with TRBJ2-2; possible D gene TRBD1, 6 bases. V was shortened by 1 base and J by 6 bases, with 24 bases between the two germline ends. CDR1 is SGHAT and CDR2 is FQNNGV in the germline V gene. CDR3 length: 19 residues. CDR3 DNA sequence: TGTGCCAGCAGCTTAGTGTGGCAGGGGAAGCCTACAGTTCCCGGGGAGCTGTTTTTT. Protein: CASSLVWQGKPTVPGELFF.

This chain connects TRBV4-1 to TRBJ2-7; weak D call: TRBD2 (6 bases). From germline, CDR1 is MGHRA and CDR2 YSYEKL. This CDR3 has 16 residues. Trimming left V 1 base short and J 2 bases short, with 15 bases between. The CDR3 coding sequence is TGCGCCAGCAGCCAAGCTTACCCGGGAGAAGCCTACGAGCAGTACTTC. Translation: CASSQAYPGEAYEQYF.

As DNA, the CDR3 is TGTGCCAGCAGCGCCGGGACAAACCTTAACTATGGCTACACCTTC. Its translation is CASSAGTNLNYGYTF. The J gene is TRBJ1-2, the V gene TRBV9; D might be TRBD1 (6 bases). This CDR3 has 15 amino acids. Trimming pared 3 bases from V and 1 base from J, leaving 13 bases between. The germline gives CDR1 SGDLS, CDR2 YYNGEE.

This clone was seen a few times. The chain joins TRBV7-9 to TRBJ1-4; D remains ambiguous. Germline V gives CDR1 SEHNR, CDR2 FQNEAQ (reference sequence). V was cut by 4 bases and J by 8 bases, with 14 bases left in between. This CDR3 contains 14 residues. This CDR3 reads CASSSPGTGEKLFF. CDR3 DNA sequence: TGTGCCAGCAGCTCCCCCGGTACGGGGGAAAAACTGTTTTTT.

This clone has only a few counts. V usage is TRBV7-2 and J usage is TRBJ1-3; 7 nucleotides align to TRBD1. Losses at the gene ends were 2 bases for V and 8 bases for J; bases not matched to a gene: 6. The CDR3 consists of 14 residues. Germline V gene data show CDR1 as SGHTA and CDR2 as FQGNSA. The CDR3 sequence is CASSLRTGEDTIYF. CDR3 in DNA: TGTGCCAGCAGCTTACGAACAGGGGAGGACACCATATATTTT.

This chain uses TRBV27 with TRBJ1-6; D gene uncertain. This CDR3 contains 12 residues. Germline CDR1 reads MNHEY; CDR2 reads SMNVEV (reference sequence). Trimming took 4 bases from V and 7 from J, leaving 5 bases between them. The CDR3 reads CASSSGNSPLHF. CDR3 DNA sequence: TGTGCCAGCAGTTCGGGGAATTCACCCCTCCACTTT.

The genes are TRBV2 and TRBJ1-1, with a weak D call TRBD1 (6 bases). Trimming left V 6 bases short and J 0 bases short, with 23 bases between. From germline, CDR1 is SNHLY and CDR2 FYNNEI. The CDR3 runs 18 residues. The CDR3 region has the DNA TGTGCCAGCAGATCCACCGGCAGGGGTATCCTTATGAACACTGAAGCTTTCTTT. Its translation: CASRSTGRGILMNTEAFF.

The J gene is TRBJ2-5, the V gene TRBV3-1 (or the pseudogene TRBV3-2), with no clear D. V shed 0 bases and J shed 4 bases, with 9 bases lying between them. This CDR3 has 14 amino acids. The germline CDR1 and CDR2 sequences are LGHDT and YNNKEL (reference sequence). CDR3 residues: CASSQDVPRETQYF. Written as DNA, the CDR3 is TGTGCCAGCAGCCAAGATGTTCCGAGAGAGACCCAGTACTTC.

The genes are TRBV18 and TRBJ1-5; D is uncertain. CDR1 KGHSH and CDR2 LQKENI come from the germline V gene. Trimming cost V 1 base and J 1 base, with 11 bases left between them. The CDR3 contains 16 residues. The CDR3 DNA reads as TGTGCCAGCTCACCACTCGGTCGCGCCAGCAATCAGCCCCAGCATTTT. Translation gives CASSPLGRASNQPQHF.

The chain uses TRBV7-9 and TRBJ2-3, with 11 bases lining up with TRBD1. This CDR3 contains 14 residues. CDR1 SEHNR and CDR2 FQNEAQ come from the germline V gene (reference sequence). The J segment lost 9 bases and the V segment lost 2 bases, leaving 4 bases of the junction unmatched. Written as DNA, the CDR3 is TGTGCCAGCAGCTTACCGCGGGACAGGGGGACGCAGTATTTT. Protein sequence: CASSLPRDRGTQYF.

The chain has TRBV7-2 and TRBJ2-1; D not resolved. From germline, CDR1 is SGHTA and CDR2 FQGNSA. This CDR3 spans 11 amino acids. V gave up 5 bases and J gave up 8 bases, with 7 bases separating them. CDR3 DNA sequence: TGTGCCAGCAGCACCGCGTATGAGCAGTTCTTC. It specifies CASSTAYEQFF.

The chain joins TRBV7-2 to TRBJ1-1, with D maybe TRBD1 (5 bases). Trimming shortened V by 4 bases and J by 1 base, and 10 bases separated the two germline ends. The CDR3 is 14 amino acids. CDR1 is SGHTA, CDR2 FQGNSA, per germline. CDR3 in DNA: TGTGCCAGCAGCTCAGACGGGGGGAACACTGAAGCTTTCTTT. Translated: CASSSDGGNTEAFF.

This chain links TRBV7-2 with TRBJ2-7; 9 bases are a match to TRBD2. The CDR3 is 14 amino acids. V was clipped by 5 bases and J by 7 bases; unmatched bases: 9. CDR1 is SGHTA and CDR2 is FQGNSA in the germline V gene. The CDR3 bases are TGTGCCAGCAGCCCCGGACTAGCGTCTTGGGAGCAGTACTTC. It is translated as CASSPGLASWEQYF.

This chain uses TRBV5-4 with TRBJ1-1, with TRBD1 identical over 8 bases. CDR1 is SGHNT and CDR2 is YYREEE in the germline V gene (reference sequence). V shed 5 bases, J shed 8 bases, and the junction held 17 bases outside the gene matches. The CDR3 runs 16 residues. The CDR3 DNA sequence: TGTGCCAGCAGTTTAGGACAGGGCCGGGGTTTGGCCGAAGCTTTCTTT. This encodes CASSLGQGRGLAEAFF.

This clone was seen once. The V call is TRBV7-8, the J call TRBJ2-1, with 11 bases lining up with TRBD2. Germline loops: CDR1 SGHVS, CDR2 FQNEAQ. This CDR3 has 19 residues. The V and J ends lost 1 base and 9 bases, in that order; junction bases with no gene match: 17. CDR3 amino acids: CASSLDLWVAGGPVGEQFF. Here the CDR3 DNA reads TGTGCCAGCAGCTTAGATCTCTGGGTAGCGGGGGGGCCTGTTGGTGAGCAGTTCTTC.

The rearrangement links TRBV12-3 or TRBV12-4 to TRBJ2-7; D perhaps matches TRBD1 (6 bases). This CDR3 has 13 amino acids. V was pared by 1 base and J by 6 bases, with 10 bases between. Here the CDR3 reads CASSLVGGGEQYF. The CDR3 DNA reads as TGTGCCAGCAGTTTAGTTGGGGGCGGCGAGCAGTACTTC.

The gene calls are TRBV9 and TRBJ2-1; the match to TRBD1 covers 7 bases. This CDR3 contains 13 residues. V trimming: 1 base; J trimming: 7 bases; junction bases outside the gene matches: 2. The germline gives CDR1 SGDLS, CDR2 YYNGEE. CDR3 protein: CASSVQGVNEQFF. The DNA for the CDR3 is TGTGCCAGCAGCGTACAGGGGGTGAATGAGCAGTTCTTC.

This sequence joins TRBV27 and TRBJ2-7; 8 positions agree with TRBD2. The CDR3 covers 15 residues. Losses at the gene ends were 2 bases for V and 0 bases for J; bases not matched to a gene: 3. Per the germline V gene, CDR1 is MNHEY and CDR2 is SMNVEV (reference sequence). The CDR3 region is CASSLERGYSYEQYF. The CDR3 DNA is TGTGCCAGCAGTTTAGAGCGGGGGTACTCCTACGAGCAGTACTTC.

Only one count was recorded for this clone. The CDR3 region has the DNA TGTGCCAGCAGCCGGACTAGCGGGAGTTACGAGCAGTACTTC. Protein product: CASSRTSGSYEQYF. The chain has TRBV16 and TRBJ2-7; 13 nucleotides match TRBD2. The germline V gene encodes CDR1 KGHSY and CDR2 FQNENV. The CDR3 spans 14 residues. V trimming: 4 bases; J trimming: 4 bases; junction bases outside the gene matches: 1.

The V call is TRBV14, the J call TRBJ2-1, with D maybe TRBD2 (5 bases). Deletions cut 6 bases from V and 3 bases from J, with 15 bases between. This CDR3 has 15 residues. Germline V gene lookup returns CDR1 SGHDN and CDR2 FVKESK. CDR3 sequence (DNA): TGTGCCAGCAGAAACGCGGGCGGATTCTACAATGAGCAGTTCTTC. Its protein product is CASRNAGGFYNEQFF.

The V call is TRBV20-1, the J call TRBJ2-5, with D unresolved. Deletions cut 3 bases from V and 6 bases from J, with 5 bases between. Per germline, CDR1 DFQATT and CDR2 SNEGSKA (reference sequence). The CDR3 runs 10 residues. The CDR3 is CSASSQTQYF. CDR3 nucleotide sequence: TGCAGTGCTAGCAGTCAGACCCAGTACTTC.

The rearrangement joins TRBV7-8 to TRBJ2-5; a possible D gene is TRBD2 (5 bases). This CDR3 comprises 15 residues. Trimming removed 6 bases from V and 5 bases from J, with 19 bases in between. Germline-derived CDR1 and CDR2 are SGHVS and FQNEAQ. The CDR3 reads CASRSLRAAGETQYF. In DNA form, the CDR3 reads TGTGCCAGCAGATCGTTGAGGGCGGCTGGGGAGACCCAGTACTTC. Based on the CDR3 plus reference TRBV7-8 and TRBJ2-5, the full variable domain is GAGVSQSPRYKVAKRGQDVALRCDPISGHVSLFWYQQALGQGPEFLTYFQNEAQLDKSGLPSDRFFAERPEGSVSTLKIQRTQQEDSAVYLCASRSLRAAGETQYFGPGTRLLVL.

The chain carries TRBV6-5 and TRBJ1-1; D is perhaps TRBD1 (6 bases). V was shortened by 5 bases and J by 10 bases, with 14 bases between the two germline ends. From germline, CDR1 is MNHEY and CDR2 SVGAGI. The CDR3 is 12 amino acids. This CDR3 reads CASSRGRGAAFF. Written as DNA, the CDR3 is TGTGCCAGCAGTAGGGGGAGGGGGGCAGCTTTCTTT.

This clone has only one observation. V and J are TRBV30 and TRBJ2-1; 11 nucleotides agree with TRBD2. The CDR3 runs 15 residues. Germline-derived CDR1 and CDR2 are GTSNPN and SVGIG (reference sequence). V was pared by 6 bases and J by 10 bases, with 14 bases of the junction left unmatched. CDR3 amino acids: CACSPGLAGGGEQFF. As DNA, the CDR3 is TGTGCCTGTTCTCCAGGGCTAGCGGGGGGAGGAGAGCAGTTCTTC.

This rearrangement joins TRBV10-3 to TRBJ1-1, with D unresolved. Trimming cost V 4 bases and J 4 bases, with 13 bases left between them. CDR1 is ENHRY, CDR2 SYGVKD, per germline. There are 14 residues in the CDR3. The CDR3 is CAISVEGGSTEAFF. The CDR3 region has the DNA TGTGCCATCAGTGTCGAGGGTGGCAGCACTGAAGCTTTCTTT.

This clone has more than one count but fewer than ten. The V gene is TRBV5-5, the J gene TRBJ2-1, with D hard to call. Germline V CDR1 and CDR2: SGHKS, YYEKEE (reference sequence). The CDR3 contains 13 residues. V lost 3 bases to trimming and J lost 9 bases, with 13 bases between them. The CDR3 DNA sequence: TGTGCCAGCAGCTCCCCTGGCAGAGGTGAGCAGTTCTTC. Translated, it gives CASSSPGRGEQFF. Supplemented by reference TRBV5-5 and TRBJ2-1, the full variable domain reads DAGVTQSPTHLIKTRGQQVTLRCSPISGHKSVSWYQQVLGQGPQFIFQYYEKEERGRGNFPDRFSARQFPNYSSELNVNALLLGDSALYLCASSSPGRGEQFFGPGTRLTVL.

The V and J genes are TRBV9 and TRBJ2-5; unclear D gene. V lost 2 bases and J 5 bases, leaving 16 bases between the germline ends. The length of the CDR3 is 15 residues. Germline V lookup: CDR1 SGDLS, CDR2 YYNGEE. CDR3 amino acids: CASSVDPQTRETQYF. Here the CDR3 DNA reads TGTGCCAGCAGCGTTGATCCACAGACAAGGGAGACCCAGTACTTC.

This clone was found a few times. This chain uses TRBV6-2 or TRBV6-3 with TRBJ2-3; the D gene is possibly TRBD2 (6 bases). V dropped 5 bases and J dropped 3 bases, with 18 bases sitting between them. The CDR3 sequence is 16 residues long. Per the germline V gene, CDR1 is MNHEY and CDR2 is SVGEGT. CDR3 bases: TGTGCCAGCAGTCAACGACTAGGGCGGGCGACAGATACGCAGTATTTT. Protein: CASSQRLGRATDTQYF.